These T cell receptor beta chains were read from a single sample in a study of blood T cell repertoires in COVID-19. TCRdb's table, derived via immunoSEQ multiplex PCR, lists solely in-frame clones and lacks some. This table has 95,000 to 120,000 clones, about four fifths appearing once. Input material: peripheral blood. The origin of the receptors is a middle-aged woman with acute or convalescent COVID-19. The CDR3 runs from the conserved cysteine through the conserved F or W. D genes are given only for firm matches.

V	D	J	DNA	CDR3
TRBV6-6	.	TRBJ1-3	TGTGCCAGCAGATCCGGACGGGACTCTTTGAACACCATATATTTT	CASRSGRDSLNTIYF
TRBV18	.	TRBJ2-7	TGTGCCAGCTCACCACCGTCAGACGCGGGCGGGCAGTACTTC	CASSPPSDAGGQYF
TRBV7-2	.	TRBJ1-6	TGTGCCAGCACACGACGGGGTGTGAATTCACCCCTCCACTTT	CASTRRGVNSPLHF
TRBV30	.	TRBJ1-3	TGTGCCTGGAGTCGACAGCAACTCTCTGGAAACACCATATATTTT	CAWSRQQLSGNTIYF
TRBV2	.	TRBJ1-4	TGTGCCAGCAGCCGTCAGGGAACTAATGAAAAACTGTTTTTT	CASSRQGTNEKLFF
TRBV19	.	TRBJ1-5	TGTGCCAGTAGTATTGACGGGACACCTCACAATCAGCCCCAGCATTTT	CASSIDGTPHNQPQHF
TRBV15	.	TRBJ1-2	TGTGCCACCAGCAGAGATCAAACAGACTATGGCTACACCTTC	CATSRDQTDYGYTF
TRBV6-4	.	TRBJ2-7	TGTGCCAGGGAAGGTGGCAGGGTCCACGAGCAGTACTTC	CAREGGRVHEQYF
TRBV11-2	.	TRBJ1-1	TGTGCCAGCAGCTTCGCCATGGCGAACACTGAAGCTTTCTTT	CASSFAMANTEAFF
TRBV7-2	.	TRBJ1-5	TGTGCCAGCAGCCCCAACTCGGGGGGTAATCAGCCCCAGCATTTT	CASSPNSGGNQPQHF
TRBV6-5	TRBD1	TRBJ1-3	TGTGCCAGCAGACCGACAGGGGAGAACACCATATATTTT	CASRPTGENTIYF